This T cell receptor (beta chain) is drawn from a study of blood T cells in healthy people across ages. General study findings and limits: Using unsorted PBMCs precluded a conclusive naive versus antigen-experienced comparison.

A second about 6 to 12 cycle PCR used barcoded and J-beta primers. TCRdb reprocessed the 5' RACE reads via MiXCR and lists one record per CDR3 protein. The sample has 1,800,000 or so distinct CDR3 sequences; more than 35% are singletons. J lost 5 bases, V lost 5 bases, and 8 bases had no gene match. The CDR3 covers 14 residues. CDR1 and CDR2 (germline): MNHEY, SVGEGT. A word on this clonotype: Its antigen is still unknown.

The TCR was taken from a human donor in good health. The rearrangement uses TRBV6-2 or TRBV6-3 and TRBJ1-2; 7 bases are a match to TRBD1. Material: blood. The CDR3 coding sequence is TGTGCCAGCAGTCCTTCGACAGGGAGATATGGCTACACCTTC. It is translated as CASSPSTGRYGYTF.